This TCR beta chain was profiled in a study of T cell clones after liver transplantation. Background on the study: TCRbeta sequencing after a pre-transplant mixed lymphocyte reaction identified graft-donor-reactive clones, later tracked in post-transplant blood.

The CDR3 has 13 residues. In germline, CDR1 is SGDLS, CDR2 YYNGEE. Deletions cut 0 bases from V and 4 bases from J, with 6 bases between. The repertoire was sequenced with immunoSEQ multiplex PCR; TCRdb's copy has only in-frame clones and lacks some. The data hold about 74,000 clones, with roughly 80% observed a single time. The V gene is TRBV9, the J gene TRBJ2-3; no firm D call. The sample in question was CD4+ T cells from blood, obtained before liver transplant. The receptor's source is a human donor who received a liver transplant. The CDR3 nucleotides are TGTGCCAGCAGCGTAGGAGCCCCAGATACGCAGTATTTT. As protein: CASSVGAPDTQYF. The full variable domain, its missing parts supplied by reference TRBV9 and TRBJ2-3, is DSGVTQTPKHLITATGQRVTLRCSPRSGDLSVYWYQQSLDQGLQFLIQYYNGEERAKGNILERFSAQQFPDLHSELNLSSLELGDSALYFCASSVGAPDTQYFGPGTRLTVL.